One and the same sample provided the 18 T cell receptor beta chains below, sequenced in a study of preoperative IRX-2 immunotherapy in early breast cancer. Documented treatment: preoperative locoregional IRX-2 cytokine immunotherapy. Generated by immunoSEQ multiplex PCR, the TCRdb table keeps only in-frame clones and is missing some. The table includes 43,000 or so clones, 85% to 95% detected once. Here the sequenced sample was tumor tissue, taken after IRX-2 immunotherapy. Every receptor here comes from a human donor with breast cancer.

Concerning this clone itself: Compared with germline, one end of the junction differs, possibly owing to a read error. The gene calls are TRBV6-6 and TRBJ1-2, with a possible D match to TRBD1 (5 bases). Germline V lookup: CDR1 MNHNY, CDR2 SVGAGI (reference sequence). The CDR3 runs 15 residues. CDR3 loop: CTSSSPSQGKDGYTF. The CDR3, as DNA: TGTACCAGCAGTTCTCCCTCCCAGGGAAAAGATGGCTACACCTTC.

The V call is TRBV9, the J call TRBJ1-3; the D gene is possibly TRBD1 (6 bases). Trimming took off 4 bases at V and 4 bases at J, with 15 bases between the two ends. Germline V CDR1 and CDR2: SGDLS, YYNGEE. This CDR3 contains 15 residues. CDR3: CASSPAGAAGNTIYF. The CDR3 DNA sequence: TGTGCCAGCAGCCCCGCGGGGGCTGCCGGAAACACCATATATTTT. The whole variable domain, filled in from reference TRBV9 and TRBJ1-3, reads DSGVTQTPKHLITATGQRVTLRCSPRSGDLSVYWYQQSLDQGLQFLIQYYNGEERAKGNILERFSAQQFPDLHSELNLSSLELGDSALYFCASSPAGAAGNTIYFGEGSWLTVV.

The chain couples TRBV18 to TRBJ2-5, with a tentative D call TRBD1 (6 bases). The ends were cut back, 1 base at V and 2 bases at J, with 23 bases in the middle. CDR1 is KGHSH and CDR2 is LQKENI in the germline V gene. The CDR3 spans 19 residues. The CDR3 coding sequence is TGTGCCAGCTCACCACAAGTCTTGGACAGCGCTAGGGAGCAAGAGACCCAGTACTTC. Its translation: CASSPQVLDSAREQETQYF.

This clone has just one count. This chain uses TRBV14 with TRBJ2-1, with unresolved D. The CDR3 covers 12 residues. Trimming cost V 3 bases and J 10 bases, with 10 bases left between them. Germline assignment: CDR1 SGHDN and CDR2 FVKESK. The CDR3 reads CASSQRRWEQFF. The CDR3 region has the DNA TGTGCCAGCAGCCAGCGCAGGTGGGAGCAGTTCTTC.

The chain recombines TRBV5-4 with TRBJ2-1; the match to TRBD2 covers 7 bases. CDR3 length: 15 residues. Germline assignment: CDR1 SGHNT and CDR2 YYREEE (reference sequence). V was pared by 0 bases and J by 6 bases, with 6 bases of the junction left unmatched. CDR3 protein: CASSLGGRAFNEQFF. CDR3 coding DNA: TGTGCCAGCAGCTTGGGGGGGAGGGCCTTCAATGAGCAGTTCTTC. Drawing the rest from reference TRBV5-4 and TRBJ2-1, the complete variable domain is ETGVTQSPTHLIKTRGQQVTLRCSSQSGHNTVSWYQQALGQGPQFIFQYYREEENGRGNFPPRFSGLQFPNYSSELNVNALELDDSALYLCASSLGGRAFNEQFFGPGTRLTVL.

This sequence joins TRBV5-1 and TRBJ1-2, with D perhaps TRBD1 (5 bases). Germline CDR1 reads SGHRS; CDR2 reads YFSETQ. This CDR3 has 13 residues. V gave up 2 bases and J gave up 3 bases, with 8 bases separating them. The CDR3 nucleotides are TGCGCCAGCAGCTTAGACAGTCACTATGGCTACACCTTC. This encodes CASSLDSHYGYTF.

The chain uses TRBV4-3 and TRBJ2-7; D not resolved. Trimming left V 0 bases short and J 3 bases short, with 18 bases between. There are 17 residues in the CDR3. Germline lookup yields CDR1 LGHNA and CDR2 YSLEER. CDR3 sequence (DNA): TGCGCCAGCAGCCAAGATTGGCCTCGGACGGACCTCTACGAGCAGTACTTC. This translates into CASSQDWPRTDLYEQYF.

This rearrangement joins TRBV27 to TRBJ1-2; 7 bases fit TRBD1. The CDR3 sequence is 16 residues long. The junction had 13 bases not matched to a gene; V was cut back by 2 bases and J by 7 bases. From germline, CDR1 is MNHEY and CDR2 SMNVEV (reference sequence). The CDR3 nucleotides are TGTGCCAGCAGTTTAAAACAGGGGACATGGATTGGTGGCTACACCTTC. This gives the protein CASSLKQGTWIGGYTF.

V is TRBV7-2 and J is TRBJ2-2; no reliable D call. Germline values: CDR1 SGHTA, CDR2 FQGNSA. This CDR3 has 12 residues. Trimming left V 5 bases short and J 7 bases short, with 8 bases between. The CDR3 bases are TGTGCCAGCAGCAGAAGGGACGGGGAGCTGTTTTTT. It encodes CASSRRDGELFF.

The rearrangement links TRBV19 to TRBJ2-7; a weak D match, TRBD2 (5 bases). V lost 5 bases to trimming and J lost 4 bases, with 18 bases between them. Germline-derived CDR1 and CDR2 are LNHDA and SQIVND (reference sequence). This CDR3 has 15 residues. The CDR3 nucleotides are TGTGCCAGTAGTTTCCTATGGACCGGGAAGTACGAGCAGTACTTC. This codes for CASSFLWTGKYEQYF.

The J gene is TRBJ2-7, the V gene TRBV4-3, with D unresolved. The CDR3 spans 15 residues. V lost 3 bases and J lost 3, with 15 bases in between. CDR1 is LGHNA and CDR2 is YSLEER in the germline V gene. The CDR3 DNA follows: TGCGCCAGCAGCCATTCCCCCGGGCCGCTCTACGAGCAGTACTTC. This encodes CASSHSPGPLYEQYF.

As DNA, the CDR3 is TGCGCCAGCAGCCGGGAGGTGCGGGAGGAAGATACGCAGTATTTT. This encodes CASSREVREEDTQYF. The chain uses TRBV5-1 and TRBJ2-3, with 8 positions matching TRBD2. The CDR3 length is 15 residues. J gave up 5 bases and V 4 bases, and 9 bases lay outside the gene matches. The germline gives CDR1 SGHRS, CDR2 YFSETQ.

The rearrangement joins TRBV2 to TRBJ1-2, with 9 bases matching TRBD1. This CDR3 is 15 amino acids long. The V gene's germline CDR1 is SNHLY and CDR2 FYNNEI. V was pared by 9 bases and J by 0 bases, with 8 bases of the junction left unmatched. The CDR3 bases are TGTGCCAGAACCCTATGGGACAGGGCTAACTATGGCTACACCTTC. This translates into CARTLWDRANYGYTF.

The V and J genes are TRBV7-8 and TRBJ2-7; D remains ambiguous. CDR1 SGHVS and CDR2 FQNEAQ come from the germline V gene. Trimming took 4 bases from V and 3 from J, leaving 19 bases between them. The CDR3 sequence is 16 residues long. Here the CDR3 reads CASSSIMAPENYEQYF. As DNA, the CDR3 is TGTGCCAGCAGCTCAATCATGGCACCCGAGAACTACGAGCAGTACTTC.

The V and J genes are TRBV18 and TRBJ2-3, with 9 bases identical to TRBD2. Germline CDR1 is KGHSH and CDR2 is LQKENI. CDR3 size: 17 residues. V gave up 1 base and J gave up 0 bases; unmatched junction bases: 5. The CDR3 here is CASSPLPAGGSTDTQYF. CDR3 nucleotides: TGTGCCAGCTCACCACTTCCAGCGGGGGGTAGCACAGATACGCAGTATTTT.

The chain carries TRBV19 and TRBJ2-1, with 7 bases identical to TRBD2. The CDR3 loop spans 15 amino acids. Germline values: CDR1 LNHDA, CDR2 SQIVND (reference sequence). J was trimmed by 0 bases and V by 6 bases; bases with no gene match: 5. The CDR3 DNA sequence: TGTGCCAGTAGACGCCGGACTAGCTCCTACAATGAGCAGTTCTTC. It encodes CASRRRTSSYNEQFF.

The CDR3 protein is CASTQGVILNTEAFF. CDR3 bases: TGTGCCAGCACACAGGGGGTGATTTTGAACACTGAAGCTTTCTTT. The chain has TRBV5-4 and TRBJ1-1; 8 nucleotides match TRBD1. Germline V gives CDR1 SGHNT, CDR2 YYREEE (reference sequence). V lost 6 bases to trimming and J lost 0 bases; unmatched junction nucleotides: 7. The CDR3 contains 15 residues.

This sequence joins TRBV7-3 and TRBJ2-2; the match to TRBD1 covers 8 bases. Germline CDR1 is SGHTA and CDR2 is FQGTGA. CDR3 length equals 15 residues. V shed 2 bases, J shed 5 bases, and the junction held 4 bases outside the gene matches. The CDR3 DNA reads TGTGCCAGCAGCTTACCGACAGGGGTAACCGGGGAGCTGTTTTTT. It specifies CASSLPTGVTGELFF.